A selection of T cell receptor beta chains follows, all from one sample in a study of cytomegalovirus exposure and HLA in healthy donors. Libraries were prepared by immunoSEQ multiplex PCR; TCRdb keeps only in-frame clonotypes and omits some of them. The sample carries approximately 180,000 clones, more than 70% recorded once. Sequenced: PBMCs. These receptors came from a woman between 18 and 29 years old in good health and CMV-seronegative. The CDR3 runs from the conserved cysteine through the conserved F or W. A D gene is named only where the DNA matches it firmly. Size is omitted from some rows. Given values are once, few, many or a class for expanded clones.

V gene	J gene	D gene	clone size	CDR3 DNA	CDR3 protein
TRBV10-1	TRBJ2-3	TRBD1	-	TGCGCCAGCAGTGACGACAGGGTGGGAGCAGATACGCAGTATTTT	CASSDDRVGADTQYF
TRBV14	TRBJ2-5	TRBD2	once	TGTGCCAGCAGCCAAGGTCGGACTAGCGGAAAAACCCAGTACTTC	CASSQGRTSGKTQYF
TRBV7-9	TRBJ2-7	-	few	TGTGCCAGCAGCCGACAGAATTACGAGCAGTACTTC	CASSRQNYEQYF
TRBV25-1	TRBJ1-4	-	-	TGTGCCAGCAGTGCCGTCTACAGTGCAACTAATGAAAAACTGTTTTTT	CASSAVYSATNEKLFF
TRBV4-1	TRBJ1-4	TRBD1	-	TGCGCCAGCAGTCACCCAGACAGGGTCGGCGAAAAACTGTTTTTT	CASSHPDRVGEKLFF
TRBV6-6	TRBJ1-1	TRBD1	-	TGTGCCAGCAGTGGACAGGGGGCAAAAAGGGAAGCTTTCTTT	CASSGQGAKREAFF
TRBV30	TRBJ2-2	-	once	TGTGCCTGGACGGAGCCAAACACCGGGGAGCTGTTTTTT	CAWTEPNTGELFF
TRBV19	TRBJ1-5	-	-	TGTGCCAGTAGTCTGGGAGGGGGACGGTATAGCAATCAGCCCCAGCATTTT	CASSLGGGRYSNQPQHF
TRBV5-4	TRBJ2-3	TRBD2	-	TGTGCCAGCAGGCAAGGACTAGCAGGGTCAGATACGCAGTATTTT	CASRQGLAGSDTQYF
TRBV19	TRBJ1-2	-	-	TGTGCCAGTTCGGTGGCTAACTATGGCTACACCTTC	CASSVANYGYTF
TRBV19	TRBJ1-4	TRBD1	-	TGTGCCAGTAGTGAGACAGGGGCGAATGAAAAACTGTTTTTT	CASSETGANEKLFF
TRBV5-1	TRBJ1-2	-	few	TGCGCCAGCAGCTTGGGGGACAATACTAACTATGGCTACACCTTC	CASSLGDNTNYGYTF
TRBV10-3	TRBJ1-1	-	once	TGTGCCTCCCGGAGGGCGGGGGCGGAAATAACAGCTTTCTTT	CASRRAGAEITAFF
TRBV6-4	TRBJ1-2	-	few	TGTGCCAGCAGTGCAAATGGGGAGGGCGGCTATGGCTACACCTTC	CASSANGEGGYGYTF
TRBV12-5	TRBJ2-5	TRBD1	-	TGTGCTAGTGGCTCCAGGGGGCGAGAAGAGACCCAGTACTTC	CASGSRGREETQYF
TRBV18	TRBJ2-7	TRBD2	-	TGTGCCAGCTCACCTACTAGCGGGTACCACTACGAGCAGTACTTC	CASSPTSGYHYEQYF
TRBV5-4	TRBJ1-2	TRBD1	-	TGTGCCAGCAGCTTCTCTGAGACAGGGGTTAGCTATGGCTACACCTTC	CASSFSETGVSYGYTF
TRBV10-1	TRBJ2-2	-	few	TGCGCCAGCGTAAACGGGGAGCTGTTTTTT	CASVNGELFF
TRBV29-1	TRBJ2-7	-	-	TGCAGCGCCCGGGAGAGCTCCTACGAGCAGTACTTC	CSARESSYEQYF
TRBV29-1	TRBJ1-1	-	-	TGCAGCGTTTGCGCCGATTGGACTGAAGCTTTCTTT	CSVCADWTEAFF
TRBV25-1	TRBJ1-2	TRBD1	few	TGTGCCAGCAGTGGATTCGGGACAGGGGAGGGCTACACCTTC	CASSGFGTGEGYTF
TRBV19	TRBJ2-7	TRBD2	few	TGTGCCAGTAGAGCCAGCGGGGGGGCCTACGAGCAGTACTTC	CASRASGGAYEQYF
TRBV5-1	TRBJ1-1	-	-	TGCGCCAGCAGCTTGTTGAGGGCGTCAGAAGCTTTCTTT	CASSLLRASEAFF
TRBV5-6	TRBJ2-2	-	few	TGTGCCAGCAGCCTCTCCAGGGGCACCGGGGAGCTGTTTTTT	CASSLSRGTGELFF
TRBV28	TRBJ2-5	TRBD2	-	TGTGCCAGCAGGGTAGCGGGGACCGGAGAGACCCAGTACTTC	CASRVAGTGETQYF
TRBV2	TRBJ1-1	TRBD1	-	TGTGCCAGCATCCATCCAACAGGGGTTGGTGAAGCTTTCTTT	CASIHPTGVGEAFF
TRBV29-1	TRBJ2-7	-	-	TGCAGCGTTGGGAAAAGGGGAACCTACGAGCAGTACTTC	CSVGKRGTYEQYF
TRBV10-3	TRBJ2-5	TRBD2	-	TGTGCCATCAGCGGGGGGGCCTCCGAGACCCAGTACTTC	CAISGGASETQYF
TRBV9	TRBJ2-3	-	-	TGTGCCAGCAGCCTTAGCACAGATACGCAGTATTTT	CASSLSTDTQYF
TRBV19	TRBJ2-1	-	once	TGTGCCAGTAGTCAGGTAAATGAGCAGTTCTTC	CASSQVNEQFF
TRBV7-7	TRBJ2-5	-	-	TGTGCCAGCAGCCCCGGGACTCGAGAGACCCAGTACTTC	CASSPGTRETQYF
TRBV2	TRBJ1-1	-	-	TGTGCCAGCAGTGAAGCACAGGGCGGCACTGAAGCTTTCTTT	CASSEAQGGTEAFF
TRBV2	TRBJ2-5	-	-	TGTGCCAGCAGTGTTATGTACCAAGAGACCCAGTACTTC	CASSVMYQETQYF
TRBV11-3	TRBJ2-3	TRBD1	-	TGTGCCAGCAGCCCGGGACAGGTCAATACGCAGTATTTT	CASSPGQVNTQYF
TRBV12-5	TRBJ1-1	-	-	TGTGCTAGTGGGGCAGTGAACACTGAAGCTTTCTTT	CASGAVNTEAFF
TRBV27	TRBJ2-7	TRBD1	-	TGTGCCTCCCGCTCTATCGGGACAGGGAACCACGAGCAGTACTTC	CASRSIGTGNHEQYF
TRBV28	TRBJ1-2	-	once	TGTGCCAGCAGTTTATGGGGCAGAGCAGGCTACACCTTC	CASSLWGRAGYTF
TRBV9	TRBJ1-3	TRBD1	-	TGTGCCAGCAGCGGTGGACAGGGGTCCTTCTCTGGAAACACCATATATTTT	CASSGGQGSFSGNTIYF
TRBV6-4	TRBJ2-1	TRBD1	-	TGTGCCAGCAGTGACGGGACAGGGCCTCACAATGAGCAGTTCTTC	CASSDGTGPHNEQFF
TRBV11-2	TRBJ1-4	-	-	TGTGCCAGCAGCTTAGGAGGCCGGATTGCAACTAATGAAAAACTGTTTTTT	CASSLGGRIATNEKLFF
TRBV19	TRBJ1-4	TRBD1	-	TGTGCCAGTAGTTTGCTGACAGGGGGCGCAAAGCTAAAACTGTTTTTT	CASSLLTGGAKLKLFF
TRBV11-2	TRBJ1-1	TRBD1	once	TGTGCCAGCAGCCAGGGGGCGCGCACTGAAGCTTTCTTT	CASSQGARTEAFF
TRBV2	TRBJ1-2	-	-	TGTGCCAGCAGTGAAGCGCTTGGCTCCTACACCTTC	CASSEALGSYTF
TRBV7-2	TRBJ1-1	TRBD1	once	TGTGCCAGCAGCTTAGTAGCACAGGGGGCTTATGTGAACACTGAAGCTTTCTTT	CASSLVAQGAYVNTEAFF
TRBV9	TRBJ2-3	TRBD2	-	TGTGCCAGCAGCCTTAGCGGGGGGGCCTCCGAGGATACGCAGTATTTT	CASSLSGGASEDTQYF
TRBV2	TRBJ1-5	-	-	TGTGCCAGCAGTTCAGGGGATCAGCCCCAGCATTTT	CASSSGDQPQHF
TRBV5-1	TRBJ2-3	-	-	TGCGCCACCCAAAAACTCCCGGGATCAGATACGCAGTATTTT	CATQKLPGSDTQYF
TRBV29-1	TRBJ2-1	-	-	TGCAGCGGAACTAGCCGAGGCTCCTACAATGAGCAGTTCTTC	CSGTSRGSYNEQFF